This T cell receptor (beta chain) was captured in a study of long-term antiretroviral therapy in people with HIV. Background on the study: About a decade before 2015, the earliest samples were taken when ART was typically delayed.

CDR3 length: 12 amino acids. Germline assignment: CDR1 SQVTM and CDR2 ANQGSEA. V was pared by 0 bases and J by 6 bases, with 2 bases of the junction left unmatched. Study conclusions and caveats: HIV repertoires covered narrower CDR3 length ranges than controls did. Clonal expansions arising prior to ART prevailed in the repertoire at every time point.

Run at survey level, the immunoSEQ assay was version v3.0. TCRdb's copy holds only in-frame clones and misses some; the assay was immunoSEQ multiplex PCR. The sample lists tens of thousands of clones, approximately 95% occurring once. To note about this clone: As yet, its antigen is unknown.

The sequences come from unsorted PBMCs, collected 7.6 years after starting antiretroviral therapy. V and J are TRBV29-1 and TRBJ2-7, with 7 bases matching TRBD2. The sequence was obtained from a middle-aged woman with HIV. DNA for the CDR3: TGCAGCGTTGAAGAGGTAGCGGGCGAGCAGTACTTC. Protein sequence: CSVEEVAGEQYF.